The T cell receptor (beta chain) under discussion was sequenced for a study of neurological immune-mediated disorders (dated by TCRdb to between 2019 and 2020). About the study as a whole: Peripheral blood TCR-beta repertoires from HTLV-I-associated myelopathy (HAM/TSP) patients, multiple sclerosis patients and healthy controls were compared by UMI-based sequencing. Longitudinal samples, technical triplicates and paired sorted CD4+ and CD8+ T-cell subsets, alongside PBMC samples, were included among the approximately 110 TCR-beta libraries. Of the approximately 68 subjects in the cohort, around 14 were HAM/TSP patients, around 35 were multiple sclerosis patients, and 20 were healthy controls. General findings and caveats noted by the study authors: Expanded clones from different subjects shared no identical CDR3 amino acid sequences, which suggests that TCR-beta repertoires were private in all groups. TCR clonal expansion was highest in HAM/TSP patients and lowest in MS patients, with MS patients falling below even healthy controls.

cDNA synthesis used template-switch 5'RACE with a primer carrying a 10-nucleotide random unique molecular identifier tagging each TCR transcript. Each sequencing run produced over 200 million TCR-beta sequences covering 15-18 subjects. The RNeasy kit was used to extract total RNA. The KAPA Real-time Library Amplification kit was used to amplify TCR-beta VDJ regions with primers targeting the TCR constant region and the 5'RACE anchor. A first PCR added sample indexes and Illumina adaptors, after which a second PCR increased the library yield. After Ampure bead purification, the roughly 650 bp TCR product was size-selected on a 2% E-gel SizeSelection system. Before pooling, libraries had their quality checked on a Bioanalyzer, their concentration measured with Qubit, and their quantity determined with the Kapa Library Quantification kit. Paired-end 2 x 150 bp sequencing of the libraries was performed on an Illumina HiSeq 2500. To increase sequence diversity, roughly 23-30% phiX was spiked into each library pool. Concerning the study's data processing: Quality-filtered reads were processed with the UMI-based MiGEC pipeline, which removed over 80% of raw TCR sequences during error correction. IMGT germline references were used for alignment of VDJ genes, and clonotypes were defined by a unique CDR3 amino acid sequence together with V-J genes. Clonal expansion, Shannon diversity, and CDR3 relatedness (CalcPairwiseDistances, ClusterSamples) were evaluated with VDJtools, and phylogenetic trees were built with CLCbio workbench. Expanded clones were defined as having at least 8 unique UMIs, based on coefficient-of-variation modelling across technical triplicates. TCRdb applied fastp at Q25 and MiXCR to the public reads, then kept only in-frame beta chains. Rows matching on CDR3 protein sequence are summarized as one entry with the most common DNA and genes. These V and J calls rely on TCRdb rather than the paper's analysis. In all, the sample holds 50,000 to 75,000 distinct CDR3 sequences, and 9.5% to 15% of those were seen once. Around 10% of the sample lies in the top ten.

Many counts were recorded for this clonotype. Which antigen it targets is not known. Base qualities are missing; no much larger clone stands one base away. Its CDR3 holds 12 amino acids, cysteine through phenylalanine. Only CDR3 DNA is held: 36 bases, read in frame from base 1. Deletion took 3 bases off V and 3 bases off J, with a span of 6 bases between the germline ends. Reading the germline V gene gives CDR1 MDHEN and CDR2 SYDVKM. For the unsorted PBMC libraries, 2 million PBMCs were stored in RNAlater at -80 degrees C until RNA extraction and were used to generate the libraries. Peripheral blood was subjected to Ficoll-Hypaque density gradient centrifugation to isolate PBMCs, which were then cryopreserved in liquid nitrogen.

The sequence joins TRBV28 to TRBJ2-7, with no confident D gene call. Sequences were obtained from PBMCs. The source is a woman aged 55-69 years with HTLV-1-associated myelopathy (HAM/TSP). This receptor has the CDR3 CASSFQVYEQYF. The DNA reads as follows: TGTGCCAGCAGTTTCCAGGTCTACGAGCAGTACTTC.